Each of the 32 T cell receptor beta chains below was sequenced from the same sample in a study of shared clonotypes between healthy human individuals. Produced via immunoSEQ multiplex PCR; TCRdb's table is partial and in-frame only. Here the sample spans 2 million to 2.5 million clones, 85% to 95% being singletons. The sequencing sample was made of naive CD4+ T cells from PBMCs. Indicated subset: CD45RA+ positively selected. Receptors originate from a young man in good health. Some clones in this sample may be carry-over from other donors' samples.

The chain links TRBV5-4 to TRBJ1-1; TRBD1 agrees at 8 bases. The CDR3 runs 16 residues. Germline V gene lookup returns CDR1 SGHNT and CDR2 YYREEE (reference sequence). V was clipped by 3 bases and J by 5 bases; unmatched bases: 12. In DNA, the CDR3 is TGTGCCAGCAGCTCTCAGGGGGCGCGGATCGCTACTGAAGCTTTCTTT. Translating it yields CASSSQGARIATEAFF.

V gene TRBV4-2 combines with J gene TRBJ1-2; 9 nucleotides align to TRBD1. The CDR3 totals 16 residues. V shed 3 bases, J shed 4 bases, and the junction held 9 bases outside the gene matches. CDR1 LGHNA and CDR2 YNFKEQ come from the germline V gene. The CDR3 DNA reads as TGTGCCAGCAGCCAGGGGGGGGGACAGGGACTCTATGGCTACACCTTC. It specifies CASSQGGGQGLYGYTF.

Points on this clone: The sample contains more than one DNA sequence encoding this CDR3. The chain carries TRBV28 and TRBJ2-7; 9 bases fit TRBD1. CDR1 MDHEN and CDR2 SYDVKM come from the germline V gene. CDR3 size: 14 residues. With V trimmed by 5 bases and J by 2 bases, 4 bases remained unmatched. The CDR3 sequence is CASSRGQGAYEQYF. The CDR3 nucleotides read TGTGCCAGCAGTAGGGGACAGGGTGCCTACGAGCAGTACTTC.

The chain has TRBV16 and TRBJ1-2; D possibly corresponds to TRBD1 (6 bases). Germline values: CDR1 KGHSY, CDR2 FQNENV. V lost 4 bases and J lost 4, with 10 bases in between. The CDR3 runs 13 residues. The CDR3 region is CASSLQGGYGYTF. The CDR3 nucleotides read TGTGCCAGCAGCCTACAGGGAGGCTATGGCTACACCTTC.

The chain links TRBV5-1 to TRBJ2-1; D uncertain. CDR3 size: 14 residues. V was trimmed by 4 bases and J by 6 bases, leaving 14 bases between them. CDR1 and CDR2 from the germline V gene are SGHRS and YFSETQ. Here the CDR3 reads CASSQGSQVNEQFF. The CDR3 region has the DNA TGCGCCAGCAGCCAAGGTTCCCAAGTCAATGAGCAGTTCTTC.

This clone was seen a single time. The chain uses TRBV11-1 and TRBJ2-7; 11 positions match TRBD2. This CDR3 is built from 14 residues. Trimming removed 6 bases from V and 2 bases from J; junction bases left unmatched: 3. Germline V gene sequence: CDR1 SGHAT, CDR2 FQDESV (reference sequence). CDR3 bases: TGTGCCAGCAGTTTTAGCGGGAGGGCCTACGAGCAGTACTTC. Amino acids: CASSFSGRAYEQYF. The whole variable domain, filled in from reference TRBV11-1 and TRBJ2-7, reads EAEVAQSPRYKITEKSQAVAFWCDPISGHATLYWYRQILGQGPELLVQFQDESVVDDSQLPKDRFSAERLKGVDSTLKIQPAELGDSAMYLCASSFSGRAYEQYFGPGTRLTVT.

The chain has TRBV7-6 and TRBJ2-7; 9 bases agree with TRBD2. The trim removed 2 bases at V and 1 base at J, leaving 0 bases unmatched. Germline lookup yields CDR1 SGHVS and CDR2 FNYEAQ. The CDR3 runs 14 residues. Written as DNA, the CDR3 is TGTGCCAGCAGCTTACTAGCGGGGTCCTACGAGCAGTACTTC. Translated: CASSLLAGSYEQYF.

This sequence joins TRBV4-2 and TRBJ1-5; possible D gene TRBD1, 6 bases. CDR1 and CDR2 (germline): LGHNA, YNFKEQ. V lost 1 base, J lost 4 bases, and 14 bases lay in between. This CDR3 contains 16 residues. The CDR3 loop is CASSQGEGRGNQPQHF. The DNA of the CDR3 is TGTGCCAGCAGCCAAGGTGAGGGTAGGGGGAATCAGCCCCAGCATTTT.

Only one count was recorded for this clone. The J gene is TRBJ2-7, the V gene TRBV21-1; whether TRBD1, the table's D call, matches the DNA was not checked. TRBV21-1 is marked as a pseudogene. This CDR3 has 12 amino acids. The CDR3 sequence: CASSGRLYEQYF. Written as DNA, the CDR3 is TGTGCCAGCAGCGGCAGGCTCTACGAGCAGTACTTC.

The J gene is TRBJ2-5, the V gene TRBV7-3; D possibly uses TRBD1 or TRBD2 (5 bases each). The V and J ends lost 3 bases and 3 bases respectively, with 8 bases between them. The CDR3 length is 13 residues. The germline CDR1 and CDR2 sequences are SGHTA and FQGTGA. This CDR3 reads CASSLGTKETQYF. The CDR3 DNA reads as TGTGCCAGCAGCTTGGGGACCAAAGAGACCCAGTACTTC.

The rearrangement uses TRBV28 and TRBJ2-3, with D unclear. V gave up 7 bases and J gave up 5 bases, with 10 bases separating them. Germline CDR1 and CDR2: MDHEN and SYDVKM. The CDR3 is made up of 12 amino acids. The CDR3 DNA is TGTGCCAGCACCAGCACGGTAGATACGCAGTATTTT. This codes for CASTSTVDTQYF.

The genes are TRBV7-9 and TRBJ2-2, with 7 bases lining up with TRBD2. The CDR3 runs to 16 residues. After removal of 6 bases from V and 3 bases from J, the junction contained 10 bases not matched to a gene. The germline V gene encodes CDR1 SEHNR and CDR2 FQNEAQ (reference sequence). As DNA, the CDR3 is TGTGCCAGCAGAGGCGGGAGTCCACGGGACACCGGGGAGCTGTTTTTT. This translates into CASRGGSPRDTGELFF. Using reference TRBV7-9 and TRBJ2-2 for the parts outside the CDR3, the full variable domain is DTGVSQNPRHKITKRGQNVTFRCDPISEHNRLYWYRQTLGQGPEFLTYFQNEAQLEKSRLLSDRFSAERPKGSFSTLEIQRTEQGDSAMYLCASRGGSPRDTGELFFGEGSRLTVL.

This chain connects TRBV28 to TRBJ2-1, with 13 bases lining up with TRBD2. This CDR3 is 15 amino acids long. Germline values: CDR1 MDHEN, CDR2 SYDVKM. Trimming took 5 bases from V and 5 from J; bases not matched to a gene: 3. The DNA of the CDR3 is TGTGCCAGCAGTCCCGGGACTAGCGGGAACAATGAGCAGTTCTTC. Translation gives CASSPGTSGNNEQFF.

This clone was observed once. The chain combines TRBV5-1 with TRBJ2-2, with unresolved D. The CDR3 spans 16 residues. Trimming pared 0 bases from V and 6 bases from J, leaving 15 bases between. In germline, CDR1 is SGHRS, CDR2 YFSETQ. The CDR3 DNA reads TGCGCCAGCAGCTTGGGAGCAGCGTTATACCCCGGGGAGCTGTTTTTT. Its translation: CASSLGAALYPGELFF.

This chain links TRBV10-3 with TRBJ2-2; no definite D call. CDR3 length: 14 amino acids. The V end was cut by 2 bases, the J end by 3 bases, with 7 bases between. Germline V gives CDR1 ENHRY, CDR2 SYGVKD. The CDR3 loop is CAISEAIHTGELFF. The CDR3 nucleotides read TGTGCCATCAGTGAGGCGATCCACACCGGGGAGCTGTTTTTT.

For the CDR3, the DNA is TGTGCCTGGAAAACGGGCCGACTCTCTGGGGCCAACGTCCTGACTTTC. It translates to CAWKTGRLSGANVLTF. The V gene is TRBV30, the J gene TRBJ2-6; D is unclear. The V gene's germline CDR1 is GTSNPN and CDR2 SVGIG (reference sequence). The CDR3 sequence is 16 residues long. V lost 4 bases, J lost 0 bases, and 13 bases lay in between. Together with reference TRBV30 and TRBJ2-6, the CDR3 gives the full variable domain: SQTIHQWPATLVQPVGSPLSLECTVEGTSNPNLYWYRQAAGRGLQLLFYSVGIGQISSEVPQNLSASRPQDRQFILSSKKLLLSDSGFYLCAWKTGRLSGANVLTFGAGSRLTVL.

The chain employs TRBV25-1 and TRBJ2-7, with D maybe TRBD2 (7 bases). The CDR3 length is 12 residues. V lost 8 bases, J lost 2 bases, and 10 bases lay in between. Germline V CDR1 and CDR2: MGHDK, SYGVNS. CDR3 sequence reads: CASGGGAYEQYF. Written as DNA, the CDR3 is TGTGCCAGCGGGGGGGGCGCCTACGAGCAGTACTTC.

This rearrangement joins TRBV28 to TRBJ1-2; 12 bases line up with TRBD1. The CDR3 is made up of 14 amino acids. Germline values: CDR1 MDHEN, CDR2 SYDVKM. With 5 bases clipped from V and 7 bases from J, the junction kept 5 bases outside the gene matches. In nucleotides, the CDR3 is TGTGCCAGCAGTCGGGACAGGGGGCGCATTGGCTACACCTTC. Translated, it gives CASSRDRGRIGYTF.

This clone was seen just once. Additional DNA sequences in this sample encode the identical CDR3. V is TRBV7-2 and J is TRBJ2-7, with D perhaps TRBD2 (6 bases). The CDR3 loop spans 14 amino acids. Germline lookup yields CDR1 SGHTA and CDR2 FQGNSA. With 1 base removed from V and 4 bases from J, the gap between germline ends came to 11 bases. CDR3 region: CASSLGGTVYEQYF. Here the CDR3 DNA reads TGTGCCAGCAGCTTAGGGGGGACTGTATACGAGCAGTACTTC.

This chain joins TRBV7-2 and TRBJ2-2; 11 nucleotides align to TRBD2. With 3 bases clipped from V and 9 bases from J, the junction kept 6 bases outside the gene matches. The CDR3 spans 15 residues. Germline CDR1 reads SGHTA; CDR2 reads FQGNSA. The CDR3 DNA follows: TGTGCCAGCAGCTTTACTAGCGGGAGATACCGGGAGCTGTTTTTT. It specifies CASSFTSGRYRELFF.

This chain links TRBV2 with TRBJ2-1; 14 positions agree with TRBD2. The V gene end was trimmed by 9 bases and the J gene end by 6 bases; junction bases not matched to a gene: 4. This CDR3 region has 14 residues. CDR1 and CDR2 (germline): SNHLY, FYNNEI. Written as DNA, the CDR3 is TGTGCCAGGATCGGACTAGCGGGAGGCAATGAGCAGTTCTTC. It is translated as CARIGLAGGNEQFF.

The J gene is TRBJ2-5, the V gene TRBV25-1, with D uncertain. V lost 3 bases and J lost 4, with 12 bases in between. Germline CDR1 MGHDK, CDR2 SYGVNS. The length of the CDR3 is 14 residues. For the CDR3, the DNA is TGTGCCAGCAGTGACCCACAGACATTAGAGACCCAGTACTTC. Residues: CASSDPQTLETQYF.

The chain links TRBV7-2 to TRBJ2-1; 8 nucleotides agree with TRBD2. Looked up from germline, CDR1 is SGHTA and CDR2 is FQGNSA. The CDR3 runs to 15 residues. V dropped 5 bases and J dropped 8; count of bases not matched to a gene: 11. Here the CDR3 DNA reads TGTGCCAGCAGCCTACAAACCGGGACTAGGGATGAGCAGTTCTTC. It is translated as CASSLQTGTRDEQFF.

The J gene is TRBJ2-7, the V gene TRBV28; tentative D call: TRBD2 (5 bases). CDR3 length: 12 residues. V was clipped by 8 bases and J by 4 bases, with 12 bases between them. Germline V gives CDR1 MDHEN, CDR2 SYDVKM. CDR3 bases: TGTGCCAGCTTTACGGGAACTTACGAGCAGTACTTC. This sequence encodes CASFTGTYEQYF.

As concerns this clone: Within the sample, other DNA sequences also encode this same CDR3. CDR3 amino acids: CASSYEGAGANVLTF. The CDR3 DNA is TGTGCCAGCAGTTACGAGGGGGCAGGGGCCAACGTCCTGACTTTC. The chain uses TRBV6-5 and TRBJ2-6; 7 positions agree with TRBD1. The CDR3 contains 15 residues. Germline CDR1 is MNHEY and CDR2 is SVGAGI. Trimming at V came to 2 bases and at J to 4 bases, leaving 2 bases not matched to a gene.

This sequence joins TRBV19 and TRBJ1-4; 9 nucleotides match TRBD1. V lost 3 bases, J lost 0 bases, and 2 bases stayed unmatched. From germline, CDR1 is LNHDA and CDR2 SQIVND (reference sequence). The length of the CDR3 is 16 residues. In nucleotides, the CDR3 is TGTGCCAGTAGTATCGGACAGGGGACAACTAATGAAAAACTGTTTTTT. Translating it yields CASSIGQGTTNEKLFF.

CDR3: CASSMGSVGTYEQYF. In DNA, the CDR3 is TGTGCCAGTAGTATGGGGAGCGTGGGCACCTACGAGCAGTACTTC. The J gene is TRBJ2-7, the V gene TRBV19, with TRBD2 as a possible D gene (5 bases). V was pared by 3 bases and J by 2 bases, with 14 bases between. The CDR3 sequence is 15 residues long. Per the germline V gene, CDR1 is LNHDA and CDR2 is SQIVND (reference sequence).

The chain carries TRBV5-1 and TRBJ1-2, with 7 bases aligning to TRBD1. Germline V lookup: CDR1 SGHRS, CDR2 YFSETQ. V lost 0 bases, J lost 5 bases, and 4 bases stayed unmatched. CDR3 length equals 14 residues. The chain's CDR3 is CASSLGGQRYGYTF. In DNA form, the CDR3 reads TGCGCCAGCAGCTTGGGGGGACAGCGGTATGGCTACACCTTC.

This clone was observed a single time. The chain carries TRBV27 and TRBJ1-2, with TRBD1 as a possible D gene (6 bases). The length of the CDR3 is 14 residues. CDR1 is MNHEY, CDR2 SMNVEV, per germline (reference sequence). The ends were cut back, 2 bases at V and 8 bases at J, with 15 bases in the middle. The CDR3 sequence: CASSLRDPRGGYTF. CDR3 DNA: TGTGCCAGCAGTTTACGGGACCCCAGGGGAGGCTACACCTTC.

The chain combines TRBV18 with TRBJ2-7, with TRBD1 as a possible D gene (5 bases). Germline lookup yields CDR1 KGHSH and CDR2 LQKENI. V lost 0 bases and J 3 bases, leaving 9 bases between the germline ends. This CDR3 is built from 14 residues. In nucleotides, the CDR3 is TGTGCCAGCTCACCACCGTACAGGAACTACGAGCAGTACTTC. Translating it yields CASSPPYRNYEQYF.

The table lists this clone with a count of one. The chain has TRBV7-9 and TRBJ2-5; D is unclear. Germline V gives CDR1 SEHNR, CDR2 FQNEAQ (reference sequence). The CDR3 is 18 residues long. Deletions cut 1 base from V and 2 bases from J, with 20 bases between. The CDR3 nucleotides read TGTGCCAGCAGCTTAGTTCAGTGGGCAGCCTCGTCACAAGAGACCCAGTACTTC. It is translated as CASSLVQWAASSQETQYF.

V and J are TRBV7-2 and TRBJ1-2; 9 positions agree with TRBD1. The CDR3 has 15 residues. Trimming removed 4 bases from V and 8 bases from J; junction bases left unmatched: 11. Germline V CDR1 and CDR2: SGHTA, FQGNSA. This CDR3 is CASSSRDRDLKGYTF. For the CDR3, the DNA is TGTGCCAGCAGCTCCAGGGACAGGGATCTGAAGGGCTACACCTTC.